Sequencing of this TCR beta chain was carried out in a study of molecular identifiers for immune sequencing clone quantification. This clonotype was counted many times. The V segment lost 6 bases and the J segment 3 bases; nucleotides outside the gene matches: 10. The CDR3 loop spans 14 amino acids. The germline V gene encodes CDR1 SQVTM and CDR2 ANQGSEA. From the PCR reads, TCRdb called clonotypes with MiXCR, one entry per CDR3 protein. This table has 85,000 to 100,000 distinct CDR3 sequences, 21% appearing once. The TCR comes from a human donor in good health. Some libraries in this study had Jurkat cell RNA spiked in. Material for sequencing was naive CD8+ T cells from blood, with Jurkat cell RNA spiked in. Described subset: FACS-sorted CD8+CD4-CCR7+CD45RA+ naive T cells. V gene TRBV29-1 combines with J gene TRBJ2-7; 8 bases are shared with TRBD1. Written as DNA, the CDR3 is TGCAGCGTCCTCGACAGGGGCGATTACTACGAGCAGTACTTC. This translates into CSVLDRGDYYEQYF.